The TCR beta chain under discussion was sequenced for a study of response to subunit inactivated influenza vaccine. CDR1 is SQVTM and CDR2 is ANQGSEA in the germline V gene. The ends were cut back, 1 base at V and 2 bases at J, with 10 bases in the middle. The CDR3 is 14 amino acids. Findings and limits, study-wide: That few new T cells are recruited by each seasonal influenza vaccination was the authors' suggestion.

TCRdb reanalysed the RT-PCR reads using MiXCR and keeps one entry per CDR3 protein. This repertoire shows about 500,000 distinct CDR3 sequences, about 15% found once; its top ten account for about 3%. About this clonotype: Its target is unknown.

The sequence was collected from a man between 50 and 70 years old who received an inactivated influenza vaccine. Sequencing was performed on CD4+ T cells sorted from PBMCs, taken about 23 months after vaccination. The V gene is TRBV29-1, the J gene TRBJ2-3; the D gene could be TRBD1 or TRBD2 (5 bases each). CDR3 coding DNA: TGCAGCGTTGAAGTACGGGACGTCACAGATACGCAGTATTTT. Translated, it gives CSVEVRDVTDTQYF.